This T cell receptor (beta chain) was obtained from a study of blood T cell repertoires in COVID-19. V shed 6 bases and J shed 7 bases, with 16 bases lying between them. The CDR3 contains 15 residues. From germline, CDR1 is SNHLY and CDR2 FYNNEI. Cohorts were determined from participant-reported clinical history. In Cohort 3, a recovered donor had either two negative PCRs, clearance, or symptom resolution. Repertoires were generated with immunoSEQ multiplex PCR, while TCRdb's copy carries only in-frame clones and drops some. This table holds 250,000 to 300,000 clones, under 90% found once. This TCR came from a man between 18 and 35 years old who had recovered from COVID-19. J is TRBJ1-6 and V is TRBV2; D remains unclear. Sequences were obtained from PBMCs or T cells enriched from blood (not recorded which). This CDR3 is CASRSNEGRNSPLHF. As DNA, the CDR3 is TGTGCCAGCAGAAGCAACGAGGGCCGAAATTCACCCCTCCACTTT.